This TCR beta chain is from a study of blood T cells in healthy people across ages. Regarding this clonotype: Its cognate antigen is unknown.

Whole-study findings and limits: Because sorting was not performed, PBMCs prevented conclusive naive versus antigen-experienced comparison. Relative to aged donors, long-lived donors carried more naive CD4+ cells and displayed higher diversity.

PCR was performed a second time for about 7 to 12 cycles using a sample-barcoded 5' primer and a J-beta primer mix. TCRdb reanalysed the 5' RACE reads using MiXCR and keeps one entry per CDR3 protein. The table records hundreds of thousands of distinct CDR3 sequences, about half of them present only once. The sequencing input was blood. The source is a woman in her fifties or sixties in good health.

The CDR3 DNA is TGCAGCGTTGAAGGGCAGGAGGCAGGTAATGGCTACACCTTC. Amino acid sequence: CSVEGQEAGNGYTF. This sequence joins TRBV29-1 and TRBJ1-2, with unresolved D. This CDR3 comprises 14 residues. With 1 base removed from V and 6 bases from J, the gap between germline ends came to 15 bases. Looked up from germline, CDR1 is SQVTM and CDR2 is ANQGSEA.